What follows are 22 T cell receptor beta chains derived from one specimen sequenced in a study of blood T cell repertoires in COVID-19. The method was immunoSEQ multiplex PCR; TCRdb's version includes in-frame clones alone and lacks a portion of them. This sample has about 140,000 clones, with approximately 84% found just once. Sequences were obtained from peripheral blood. The receptors here all came from a woman older than 75 in a cohort sampled during active or convalescent COVID-19.

This clone has just a few counts. The rearrangement uses TRBV2 and TRBJ1-2; a weak D match, TRBD1 (5 bases). CDR1 and CDR2 from the germline V gene are SNHLY and FYNNEI. The CDR3 totals 14 residues. V was shortened by 3 bases and J by 1 base, with 9 bases between the two germline ends. The CDR3 region has the DNA TGTGCCAGCAGTGAGCGCAGGGATAACTATGGCTACACCTTC. It yields the protein CASSERRDNYGYTF.

CDR3 DNA sequence: TGTGCCAGCAGCGCCGGGACAGGGGGCGTCTATGGCTACACCTTC. Protein product: CASSAGTGGVYGYTF. This rearrangement joins TRBV5-4 to TRBJ1-2; 12 positions match TRBD1. With V trimmed by 4 bases and J by 4 bases, 5 bases remained unmatched. CDR1 and CDR2 from the germline V gene are SGHNT and YYREEE (reference sequence). The CDR3 has 15 residues.

The chain links TRBV4-1 to TRBJ1-2; TRBD1 aligns across 10 bases. With 4 bases clipped from V and 1 base from J, the junction kept 3 bases outside the gene matches. The CDR3 contains 15 residues. Germline loops: CDR1 MGHRA, CDR2 YSYEKL. The CDR3 DNA follows: TGCGCCAGCAGCCCGGGACAGGGGAATAACTATGGCTACACCTTC. It translates to CASSPGQGNNYGYTF.

This chain joins TRBV6-4 and TRBJ2-3, with a weak D call TRBD2 (7 bases). Germline values: CDR1 MRHNA, CDR2 SNTAGT. This CDR3 region has 16 residues. With 1 base removed from V and 1 base from J, the gap between germline ends came to 12 bases. The CDR3 DNA follows: TGTGCCAGCAGTGACTTGGGGGGGGCCGGCACAGATACGCAGTATTTT. Translating gives CASSDLGGAGTDTQYF.

This clone has a count of ten or more. The V and J genes are TRBV5-8 and TRBJ1-4, with D possibly being TRBD1 (5 bases). The CDR3 extends over 18 amino acids. Trimming took off 4 bases at V and 8 bases at J, with 27 bases between the two ends. Germline V gives CDR1 SGHTS, CDR2 YDEGEE. The DNA of the CDR3 is TGTGCCAGCAGCCCCCCAGCTCAGGGAGGTGGCGGTGGGGAAAAACTGTTTTTT. This codes for CASSPPAQGGGGGEKLFF.

The count of this clone is one. V gene TRBV6-5 combines with J gene TRBJ2-6, with a tentative D call TRBD1 (6 bases). The V and J ends lost 6 bases and 3 bases respectively, with 12 bases between them. The CDR3 covers 15 residues. Germline assignment: CDR1 MNHEY and CDR2 SVGAGI. The CDR3 loop is CASSLTGFGANVLTF. The CDR3 DNA reads as TGTGCCAGCAGCCTCACAGGGTTTGGGGCCAACGTCCTGACTTTC.

V and J are TRBV2 and TRBJ1-6; 8 bases are shared with TRBD1. From germline, CDR1 is SNHLY and CDR2 FYNNEI. V lost 6 bases to trimming and J lost 8 bases; unmatched junction nucleotides: 6. There are 14 residues in the CDR3. For the CDR3, the DNA is TGTGCCAGCAGCGAGGACAGGGTTGATTCACCCCTCCACTTT. Its protein product is CASSEDRVDSPLHF.

V gene TRBV19 combines with J gene TRBJ1-2, with 9 bases matching TRBD1. The germline gives CDR1 LNHDA, CDR2 SQIVND (reference sequence). The junction had 9 bases not matched to a gene; V was cut back by 6 bases and J by 4 bases. The CDR3 has 15 residues. CDR3 residues: CASRPTGGEGYGYTF. Here the CDR3 DNA reads TGTGCCAGTAGACCTACAGGGGGCGAGGGCTATGGCTACACCTTC.

The J gene is TRBJ2-5, the V gene TRBV20-1, with 8 bases aligning to TRBD1. The trim removed 3 bases at V and 4 bases at J, leaving 10 bases unmatched. Germline loops: CDR1 DFQATT, CDR2 SNEGSKA (reference sequence). This CDR3 has 15 residues. The DNA of the CDR3 is TGCAGTGCTAGTCGTACAGGGGGTGTTGGAGAGACCCAGTACTTC. Protein: CSASRTGGVGETQYF.

This chain joins TRBV15 and TRBJ1-5; 8 nucleotides match TRBD1. The V and J ends lost 3 bases and 7 bases, in that order; junction bases with no gene match: 8. The CDR3 contains 15 residues. CDR1 and CDR2 (germline): LNHNV, YYDKDF (reference sequence). DNA for the CDR3: TGTGCCACCAGCAGTGGAGGGACAGGACGACAGCCCCAGCATTTT. Its protein product is CATSSGGTGRQPQHF.

V gene TRBV18 combines with J gene TRBJ2-5, with 10 bases fitting TRBD1. V gave up 5 bases and J gave up 2 bases; unmatched junction bases: 5. The CDR3 runs 15 residues. Germline lookup yields CDR1 KGHSH and CDR2 LQKENI. DNA for the CDR3: TGTGCCAGCTCAGCGGGACAGGGGACACAAGAGACCCAGTACTTC. As protein: CASSAGQGTQETQYF.

This clone was counted a single time. The rearrangement links TRBV25-1 to TRBJ1-2; the D gene is possibly TRBD1 (5 bases). CDR3 length equals 13 residues. Trimming shortened V by 9 bases and J by 1 base, and 12 bases separated the two germline ends. Germline V CDR1 and CDR2: MGHDK, SYGVNS. This CDR3 reads CASRPGLNYGYTF. The CDR3 coding sequence is TGTGCCAGTAGGCCGGGACTTAACTATGGCTACACCTTC.

This chain joins TRBV6-2 or TRBV6-3 and TRBJ1-1; D not certain. CDR3 length: 13 residues. Trimming shortened V by 4 bases and J by 6 bases, and 12 bases separated the two germline ends. The germline V gene has CDR1 MNHEY and CDR2 SVGEGT. Here the CDR3 reads CASSSEPVSEAFF. DNA for the CDR3: TGTGCCAGCAGTTCCGAGCCTGTATCTGAAGCTTTCTTT.

V is TRBV28 and J is TRBJ1-4, with 8 bases lining up with TRBD1. The CDR3 covers 15 residues. The V and J ends lost 3 bases and 7 bases, in that order; junction bases with no gene match: 7. Germline CDR1 and CDR2: MDHEN and SYDVKM. The CDR3 nucleotides read TGTGCCAGCAGTTTCTCCAGGGGGCGCGGTGAAAAACTGTTTTTT. Protein product: CASSFSRGRGEKLFF.

This rearrangement joins TRBV21-1 to TRBJ1-2; the tabulated D call, TRBD1, remains unverified against the DNA. TRBV21-1 is a pseudogene segment. The CDR3 totals 13 residues. The CDR3 sequence is CASNTGGRYGYTF. The CDR3 DNA reads TGTGCCAGCAACACAGGGGGCCGCTATGGCTACACCTTC.

The chain joins TRBV5-6 to TRBJ2-5; D remains ambiguous. The V and J ends lost 2 bases and 5 bases respectively, with 4 bases between them. The CDR3 loop spans 11 amino acids. CDR1 and CDR2 from the germline V gene are SGHDT and YYEEEE. The CDR3 spells CASSFYETQYF. The CDR3 bases are TGTGCCAGCAGCTTTTATGAGACCCAGTACTTC.

J is TRBJ1-1 and V is TRBV7-2; D is unresolved. CDR1 and CDR2 from the germline V gene are SGHTA and FQGNSA. V lost 1 base, J lost 2 bases, and 8 bases lay in between. The length of the CDR3 is 14 residues. The CDR3 is CASSLGTGNTEAFF. The CDR3 DNA follows: TGTGCCAGCAGCTTAGGTACGGGAAACACTGAAGCTTTCTTT.

V and J are TRBV29-1 and TRBJ1-3; D unclear. Trimming removed 5 bases at V and 0 bases at J, with 11 bases between. There are 14 residues in the CDR3. From germline, CDR1 is SQVTM and CDR2 ANQGSEA. The CDR3 protein is CSVRQPHSGNTIYF. DNA of the CDR3: TGCAGCGTTCGACAACCCCACTCTGGAAACACCATATATTTT.

The V and J genes are TRBV5-1 and TRBJ2-3, with a weak D call TRBD2 (7 bases). The germline V gene encodes CDR1 SGHRS and CDR2 YFSETQ. This CDR3 contains 16 residues. The germline V and J ends were trimmed by 4 bases and 0 bases, with 15 bases remaining between them. The CDR3 is CASSPVGGASTDTQYF. For the CDR3, the DNA is TGCGCCAGCAGCCCAGTTGGGGGGGCCAGCACAGATACGCAGTATTTT.

This rearrangement joins TRBV6-5 to TRBJ1-4, with 7 bases identical to TRBD1. Germline-derived CDR1 and CDR2 are MNHEY and SVGAGI. V lost 2 bases to trimming and J lost 2 bases; unmatched junction nucleotides: 2. This CDR3 contains 15 residues. The CDR3 loop reads CASSYTTGTNEKLFF. Written as DNA, the CDR3 is TGTGCCAGCAGTTACACGACAGGGACTAATGAAAAACTGTTTTTT.

The chain links TRBV7-2 to TRBJ1-1, with D tentatively TRBD1 (6 bases). CDR1 and CDR2 (germline): SGHTA, FQGNSA. Trimming left V 1 base short and J 5 bases short, with 14 bases between. This CDR3 is 15 amino acids long. The CDR3 protein is CASSLDRGARTEAFF. Written as DNA, the CDR3 is TGTGCCAGCAGCTTAGATCGGGGGGCGCGTACTGAAGCTTTCTTT.

V is TRBV6-1 and J is TRBJ1-1; no definite D call. The CDR3 contains 13 residues. Between the trimmed V and J ends, which lost 6 bases and 1 base, there was a span of 9 bases. Per the germline V gene, CDR1 is MNHNS and CDR2 is SASEGT. This chain's CDR3 is CASSLDKNTEAFF. CDR3 coding DNA: TGTGCCAGCAGCCTCGACAAGAACACTGAAGCTTTCTTT.